This entry lists 31 T cell receptor beta chains sequenced from one sample in a study of cytomegalovirus exposure and HLA in healthy donors (dated by TCRdb to 2016 to 2017). Libraries were constructed by the immunoSEQ multiplex PCR assay. The multiplex PCR relied on a mix of 60 forward primers for TCR Vbeta segments and 13 reverse primers for TCR Jbeta segments. The source is immuneACCESS, and TCRdb retained only in-frame sequences with V and J called. Part of the clones is not carried over; for the studies checked, unresolved V genes explain less than half of this, and the remainder is unexplained. The sample table contains about 160,000 clones; only one count was recorded for approximately 80% of them. The ten largest account for about 9.6% of the sample. Sample: PBMCs. The receptors originated from a man between 18 and 35 years old in good health and CMV-seropositive.

The chain is built from TRBV10-3 and TRBJ1-5; D not certain. This CDR3 has 14 amino acids. CDR1 is ENHRY and CDR2 is SYGVKD in the germline V gene. V was shortened by 0 bases and J by 7 bases, with 10 bases between the two germline ends. The CDR3 bases are TGTGCCATCAGTGAGTCTGGATCGGGGCAGCCCCAGCATTTT. It specifies CAISESGSGQPQHF.

This clone was seen more than once but under ten times. The CDR3 DNA reads as TGTGCCAGCATGCAGGGTAACGGCTATGGCTACACCTTC. This gives the protein CASMQGNGYGYTF. The chain is built from TRBV6-6 and TRBJ1-2, with D maybe TRBD1 (5 bases). V was cut by 7 bases and J by 4 bases, with 13 bases left in between. CDR1 and CDR2 (germline): MNHNY, SVGAGI (reference sequence). This CDR3 is built from 13 residues.

This clone was observed a single time. This chain links TRBV5-6 with TRBJ1-1; D is possibly TRBD1 (6 bases). The CDR3 covers 14 residues. Trimming shortened V by 0 bases and J by 5 bases, and 11 bases separated the two germline ends. Germline V gives CDR1 SGHDT, CDR2 YYEEEE. The CDR3 DNA reads TGTGCCAGCAGCTTGGGGGCGAGGGGGACTGAAGCTTTCTTT. Protein: CASSLGARGTEAFF.

The rearrangement uses TRBV10-3 and TRBJ2-5, with 9 bases fitting TRBD2. Per the germline V gene, CDR1 is ENHRY and CDR2 is SYGVKD. J lost 4 bases, V lost 3 bases, and 9 bases had no gene match. This CDR3 is built from 16 residues. The CDR3 spells CAISDSPGLAIETQYF. In DNA, the CDR3 is TGTGCCATCAGTGATAGTCCGGGACTAGCAATAGAGACCCAGTACTTC.

V usage is TRBV9 and J usage is TRBJ1-1; TRBD1 agrees at 7 bases. The CDR3 spans 13 residues. CDR1 and CDR2 from the germline V gene are SGDLS and YYNGEE. The junction had 6 bases not matched to a gene; V was cut back by 0 bases and J by 10 bases. The CDR3 reads CASSVADRDRAFF. CDR3 DNA: TGTGCCAGCAGCGTAGCTGACAGGGACAGAGCTTTCTTT.

The CDR3 DNA follows: TGTGCCAGCAGACCCCAAGGGGGGGCGGCCTATGGCTACACCTTC. Its protein product is CASRPQGGAAYGYTF. The chain uses TRBV6-6 and TRBJ1-2; D possibly corresponds to TRBD1 (6 bases). V dropped 6 bases and J dropped 4 bases, with 18 bases sitting between them. The germline V gene has CDR1 MNHNY and CDR2 SVGAGI (reference sequence). This CDR3 has 15 amino acids.

This chain links TRBV19 with TRBJ1-3, with 9 bases aligning to TRBD1. Germline loops: CDR1 LNHDA, CDR2 SQIVND (reference sequence). V shed 2 bases, J shed 0 bases, and the junction held 8 bases outside the gene matches. The CDR3 totals 18 residues. The CDR3 DNA reads TGTGCCAGTAGTATAAAAGTGGGACAGGGATACTCTGGAAACACCATATATTTT. Amino acids: CASSIKVGQGYSGNTIYF.

The rearrangement joins TRBV7-7 to TRBJ2-7; 8 bases line up with TRBD2. Trimming at V came to 5 bases and at J to 5 bases, leaving 8 bases not matched to a gene. Germline CDR1 and CDR2: SSHAT and FNYEAQ (reference sequence). The CDR3 extends over 14 amino acids. In nucleotides, the CDR3 is TGTGCCAGCAGCGCCACCGGGGGGGCAGACGAGCAGTACTTC. Translation gives CASSATGGADEQYF.

The chain recombines TRBV27 with TRBJ2-1; the D gene is possibly TRBD2 (5 bases). The CDR3 is 16 amino acids. The germline V gene encodes CDR1 MNHEY and CDR2 SMNVEV (reference sequence). V was trimmed by 0 bases and J by 1 base, leaving 10 bases between them. Written as DNA, the CDR3 is TGTGCCAGCAGTTTATCGGGGAGAGGGTCCTACAATGAGCAGTTCTTC. This encodes CASSLSGRGSYNEQFF.

This chain links TRBV12-5 with TRBJ2-7; 7 positions agree with TRBD1. Losses at the gene ends were 1 base for V and 3 bases for J; bases not matched to a gene: 15. Germline V gene data show CDR1 as LGHNT and CDR2 as FRNRAP. This CDR3 has 18 amino acids. The CDR3 DNA is TGTGCTAGTGGTTTGGCCATCCCACCCGGACAGGTCAACTACGAGCAGTACTTC. It yields the protein CASGLAIPPGQVNYEQYF. The complete variable domain, with remaining parts taken from reference TRBV12-5 and TRBJ2-7, reads DARVTQTPRHKVTEMGQEVTMRCQPILGHNTVFWYRQTMMQGLELLAYFRNRAPLDDSGMPKDRFSAEMPDATLATLKIQPSEPRDSAVYFCASGLAIPPGQVNYEQYFGPGTRLTVT.

This clone was counted a few times. The chain has TRBV19 and TRBJ1-2, with a weak D call TRBD1 (6 bases). Trimming left V 6 bases short and J 0 bases short, with 17 bases between. This CDR3 contains 16 residues. Looked up from germline, CDR1 is LNHDA and CDR2 is SQIVND (reference sequence). The CDR3 loop is CASSPWDTGANYGYTF. The CDR3, as DNA: TGTGCCAGTAGCCCCTGGGACACAGGAGCTAACTATGGCTACACCTTC.

This sequence joins TRBV30 and TRBJ1-2, with TRBD1 identical over 10 bases. The CDR3 runs 13 residues. J was trimmed by 8 bases and V by 1 base; bases with no gene match: 4. Looked up from germline, CDR1 is GTSNPN and CDR2 is SVGIG (reference sequence). The CDR3 here is CAWSGQGAQGYTF. In DNA, the CDR3 is TGTGCCTGGAGTGGACAGGGGGCGCAGGGCTACACCTTC.

The chain couples TRBV14 to TRBJ2-3, with D perhaps matching TRBD1 (6 bases). Looked up from germline, CDR1 is SGHDN and CDR2 is FVKESK. The CDR3 length is 15 residues. With 5 bases removed from V and 2 bases from J, the gap between germline ends came to 14 bases. CDR3 residues: CASSSAGDFTDTQYF. CDR3 in DNA: TGTGCCAGCAGCTCAGCAGGGGATTTCACAGATACGCAGTATTTT.

The chain uses TRBV6-1 and TRBJ1-2, with D tentatively TRBD1 (6 bases). The V end lost 7 bases, the J end lost 2 bases, and 14 bases lay between the germline ends. Germline V lookup: CDR1 MNHNS, CDR2 SASEGT. The CDR3 loop spans 14 amino acids. For the CDR3, the DNA is TGTGCCAGCACTCCAACAGGGTGGAACTATGGCTACACCTTC. Translation: CASTPTGWNYGYTF.

In its sample, this clone was seen once. The V gene is TRBV5-6, the J gene TRBJ2-3; no definite D call. Trimming cost V 4 bases and J 2 bases, with 5 bases left between them. There are 12 residues in the CDR3. Looked up from germline, CDR1 is SGHDT and CDR2 is YYEEEE. The CDR3 DNA reads TGTGCCAGCAGCCTATACACAGATACGCAGTATTTT. Its protein product is CASSLYTDTQYF.

To note about this clone: One end of the junction varies from germline; a read error may be responsible. The gene calls are TRBV19 and TRBJ2-3; tentatively, D is TRBD2 (5 bases). Germline CDR1 is LNHDA and CDR2 is SQIVND (reference sequence). This CDR3 contains 17 residues. The CDR3 DNA sequence: TGTGCCAGTAGTATAGATCTGCGGGTTCCCGGCACAGATACACAGTATTTT. It yields the protein CASSIDLRVPGTDTQYF.

J is TRBJ1-6 and V is TRBV6-1; D may be TRBD1 (6 bases). CDR1 and CDR2 (germline): MNHNS, SASEGT. The CDR3 covers 15 residues. Trimming pared 11 bases from V and 6 bases from J, leaving 20 bases between. The chain's CDR3 is CAVLGGQGINSPLHF. Here the CDR3 DNA reads TGTGCCGTTCTGGGTGGGCAGGGGATTAATTCACCCCTCCACTTT.

This chain joins TRBV13 and TRBJ2-6; D is unresolved. In germline, CDR1 is PRHDT, CDR2 FYEKMQ (reference sequence). The V end lost 5 bases, the J end lost 2 bases, and 4 bases lay between the germline ends. The CDR3 loop spans 13 amino acids. This CDR3 is CASSPPGANVLTF. The CDR3 coding sequence is TGTGCCAGCAGCCCTCCTGGGGCCAACGTCCTGACTTTC.

J is TRBJ2-1 and V is TRBV29-1; 8 nucleotides match TRBD2. The CDR3 spans 14 residues. Per the germline V gene, CDR1 is SQVTM and CDR2 is ANQGSEA. V lost 6 bases to trimming and J lost 0 bases; unmatched junction nucleotides: 4. The CDR3 coding sequence is TGCAGCGTAAGCAGCGGGAGCTCCTACAATGAGCAGTTCTTC. It codes for CSVSSGSSYNEQFF.

The chain couples TRBV4-1 to TRBJ2-1; 8 nucleotides line up with TRBD2. V trimming: 2 bases; J trimming: 3 bases; junction bases outside the gene matches: 3. The CDR3 loop spans 15 amino acids. Germline CDR1 and CDR2: MGHRA and YSYEKL. CDR3 in amino acids: CASSQRLALYNEQFF. CDR3 coding DNA: TGCGCCAGCAGCCAACGACTAGCGCTCTACAATGAGCAGTTCTTC.

The chain has TRBV10-3 and TRBJ2-3; the match to TRBD2 covers 12 bases. The CDR3 covers 16 residues. CDR1 and CDR2 from the germline V gene are ENHRY and SYGVKD. Losses at the gene ends were 6 bases for V and 0 bases for J; bases not matched to a gene: 4. The CDR3 loop reads CAISRLAGASTDTQYF. CDR3 nucleotides: TGTGCCATCAGCCGACTAGCGGGGGCTAGCACAGATACGCAGTATTTT.

The V gene is TRBV11-2, the J gene TRBJ2-1; D possibly corresponds to TRBD2 (6 bases). Trimming left V 1 base short and J 7 bases short, with 8 bases between. This CDR3 spans 13 amino acids. Germline V gives CDR1 SGHAT, CDR2 FQNNGV. The CDR3 sequence is CASSLATRNEQFF. The CDR3 DNA reads TGTGCCAGCAGCTTAGCGACTAGAAATGAGCAGTTCTTC.

The V gene is TRBV14, the J gene TRBJ2-1; 9 bases map to TRBD2. Losses at the gene ends were 5 bases for V and 4 bases for J; bases not matched to a gene: 9. The CDR3 length is 16 residues. CDR1 and CDR2 from the germline V gene are SGHDN and FVKESK. The CDR3 DNA follows: TGTGCCAGCAGCGAATTAGGAGCGGGGGGTTACAATGAGCAGTTCTTC. It yields the protein CASSELGAGGYNEQFF.

The chain joins TRBV5-1 to TRBJ2-1; unclear D gene. Germline V lookup: CDR1 SGHRS, CDR2 YFSETQ. Trimming shortened V by 3 bases and J by 0 bases, and 22 bases separated the two germline ends. There are 19 residues in the CDR3. CDR3 nucleotide sequence: TGCGCCAGCAGCTCACGTAAACTTCGGTTCCACGACTCCTACAATGAGCAGTTCTTC. Translation: CASSSRKLRFHDSYNEQFF.

The CDR3 DNA sequence: TGTGCCAGCAGTTCGACAGCCTACAATCAGCCCCAGCATTTT. Translation gives CASSSTAYNQPQHF. The rearrangement links TRBV9 to TRBJ1-5, with D perhaps matching TRBD1 (5 bases). CDR1 and CDR2 (germline): SGDLS, YYNGEE. Trimming took 5 bases from V and 3 from J, leaving 12 bases between them. The CDR3 has 14 amino acids.

The chain uses TRBV19 and TRBJ2-1; no firm D call. Germline V CDR1 and CDR2: LNHDA, SQIVND (reference sequence). V gave up 6 bases and J gave up 7 bases, with 10 bases separating them. The CDR3 spans 12 residues. CDR3 protein: CASSVYRNEQFF. CDR3 sequence (DNA): TGTGCCAGTAGCGTATACCGGAATGAGCAGTTCTTC.

J is TRBJ2-4 and V is TRBV4-3; TRBD1 matches at 8 bases. In germline, CDR1 is LGHNA, CDR2 YSLEER. V gave up 3 bases and J gave up 15 bases; unmatched junction bases: 10. The CDR3 covers 13 residues. The CDR3 coding sequence is TGCGCCAGCAGCCATTACTTCAGGGGGCATGGGTACTTC. Translated: CASSHYFRGHGYF.

The chain links TRBV2 to TRBJ1-5, with D unresolved. The germline V gene encodes CDR1 SNHLY and CDR2 FYNNEI. Trimming removed 4 bases from V and 4 bases from J, with 17 bases in between. CDR3 size: 16 residues. The CDR3 nucleotides are TGTGCCAGCAGTGCCCTAGGAGTTTCCCCGAATCAGCCCCAGCATTTT. Its translation: CASSALGVSPNQPQHF.

The chain has TRBV11-2 and TRBJ2-7, with 9 positions matching TRBD2. V was clipped by 3 bases and J by 3 bases; unmatched bases: 12. CDR1 and CDR2 (germline): SGHAT, FQNNGV. The CDR3 spans 17 residues. The CDR3 region is CASSLAGGGDTVYEQYF. The CDR3 bases are TGTGCCAGCAGCTTGGCTGGCGGGGGGGACACCGTCTACGAGCAGTACTTC.

V and J are TRBV6-1 and TRBJ1-2; 9 bases fit TRBD1. CDR3 length: 15 amino acids. Trimming cost V 5 bases and J 0 bases; bases outside gene matches: 4. Germline CDR1 reads MNHNS; CDR2 reads SASEGT. CDR3 protein: CASSPGTGSNYGYTF. CDR3 bases: TGTGCCAGCAGTCCCGGGACAGGGTCTAACTATGGCTACACCTTC.

The sample holds one count of this clone. The chain carries TRBV4-1 and TRBJ2-7; 9 nucleotides line up with TRBD2. Germline assignment: CDR1 MGHRA and CDR2 YSYEKL. Trimming took 2 bases from V and 3 from J; bases not matched to a gene: 5. This CDR3 has 15 amino acids. CDR3 protein: CASSQLAGELYEQYF. The CDR3, as DNA: TGCGCCAGCAGCCAATTAGCGGGGGAGCTCTACGAGCAGTACTTC.